The 6 T cell receptor beta chains in this list originate from one sample, sequenced in a study of blood T cell repertoires in COVID-19. Generated by immunoSEQ multiplex PCR, the TCRdb table keeps only in-frame clones and is missing some. The table includes 60,000 or so clones, around nine tenths detected once. The sequenced sample was peripheral blood. The receptor set was obtained from a woman aged 55-69 years with active COVID-19.

CDR3 sequence (DNA): TGTGCCAGCAGTCGACAGGGCTCCTACGAGCAGTACTTC. It is translated as CASSRQGSYEQYF. This chain connects TRBV11-2 to TRBJ2-7; 7 bases map to TRBD1. The CDR3 is 13 amino acids. The V and J ends lost 6 bases and 0 bases, in that order; junction bases with no gene match: 2. Germline loops: CDR1 SGHAT, CDR2 FQNNGV.

The chain is built from TRBV7-2 and TRBJ1-2, with 9 bases identical to TRBD1. With 7 bases clipped from V and 5 bases from J, the junction kept 8 bases outside the gene matches. The germline CDR1 and CDR2 sequences are SGHTA and FQGNSA. The CDR3 runs 14 residues. CDR3 sequence reads: CASKPPGQGYGYTF. In DNA form, the CDR3 reads TGTGCCAGCAAACCACCGGGACAGGGATATGGCTACACCTTC.

The V and J genes are TRBV11-2 and TRBJ2-3; D is unclear. The CDR3 sequence is 16 residues long. Germline loops: CDR1 SGHAT, CDR2 FQNNGV. Trimming took off 5 bases at V and 2 bases at J, with 17 bases between the two ends. CDR3 amino acids: CASSPVSGLSTDTQYF. In DNA form, the CDR3 reads TGTGCCAGCAGCCCCGTCAGTGGTTTATCCACAGATACGCAGTATTTT.

V and J are TRBV3-1 (or the pseudogene TRBV3-2) and TRBJ1-6; the match to TRBD1 covers 7 bases. With V trimmed by 4 bases and J by 5 bases, 5 bases remained unmatched. CDR1 is LGHDT and CDR2 is YNNKEL in the germline V gene (reference sequence). This CDR3 has 15 residues. CDR3 nucleotide sequence: TGTGCCAGCAGCCCCCAGACAGGGAATAATTCACCCCTCCACTTT. Amino acid sequence: CASSPQTGNNSPLHF.

V and J are TRBV5-4 and TRBJ1-5, with 8 bases aligning to TRBD1. The junction had 7 bases not matched to a gene; V was cut back by 5 bases and J by 9 bases. From germline, CDR1 is SGHNT and CDR2 YYREEE (reference sequence). The CDR3 is made up of 13 amino acids. CDR3 in DNA: TGTGCCAGCAGTCAGGGGGCGGAACGGCCCCAGCATTTT. This sequence encodes CASSQGAERPQHF.

This rearrangement joins TRBV9 to TRBJ1-3; D is ambiguous. Germline CDR1 reads SGDLS; CDR2 reads YYNGEE. V lost 4 bases to trimming and J lost 2 bases, with 16 bases between them. The CDR3 covers 16 residues. The DNA for the CDR3 is TGTGCCAGCAGCACCCAGGTCGGGATTGCTGGAAACACCATATATTTT. This translates into CASSTQVGIAGNTIYF.